This T cell receptor (beta chain) appears in the sequencing data of a study of T cell responses to AZD1222 COVID-19 vaccine. Study summary: Analyses pooled second doses at about 4 or about 12 weeks. Study observations and caveats: Repertoire collection took place solely once the T cell response had peaked. Clonal diversity was possibly underestimated, and white British individuals and females predominated among donors. Vaccination with two AZD1222 doses was followed by a rise in Spike-specific TCR breadth and depth.

The V gene lost 2 bases and the J gene lost 7 bases, with 8 bases spanning the gap. From germline, CDR1 is ENHRY and CDR2 SYGVKD. The CDR3 has 12 amino acids. This clone was counted once. Its antigen is still unknown. Measured with immunoSEQ multiplex PCR; TCRdb has only the in-frame clones, and not every one. Counted here are about 92,000 clones, 80% to 90% occurring once; the ten biggest clones make up 10%. This sample comprised peripheral blood, obtained on day 0 of AZD1222 vaccination. The chain employs TRBV10-3 and TRBJ1-2; D unresolved. This TCR was sampled from an adult in good health. This chain's CDR3 is CAISENLSGYTF. The CDR3 nucleotides read TGTGCCATCAGTGAGAACCTGAGTGGCTACACCTTC.